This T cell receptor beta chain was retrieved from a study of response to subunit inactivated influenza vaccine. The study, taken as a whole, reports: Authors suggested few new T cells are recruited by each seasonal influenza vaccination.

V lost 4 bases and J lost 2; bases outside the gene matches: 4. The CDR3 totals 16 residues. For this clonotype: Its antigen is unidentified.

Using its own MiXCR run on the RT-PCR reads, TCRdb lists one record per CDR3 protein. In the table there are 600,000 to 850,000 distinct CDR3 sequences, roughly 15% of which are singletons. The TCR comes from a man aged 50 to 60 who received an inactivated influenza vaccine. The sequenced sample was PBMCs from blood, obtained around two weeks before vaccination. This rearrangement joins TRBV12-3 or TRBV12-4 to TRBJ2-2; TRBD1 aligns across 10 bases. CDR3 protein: CASSSRTGGNTGELFF. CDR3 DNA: TGTGCCAGCAGTTCCCGGACAGGGGGAAACACCGGGGAGCTGTTTTTT.